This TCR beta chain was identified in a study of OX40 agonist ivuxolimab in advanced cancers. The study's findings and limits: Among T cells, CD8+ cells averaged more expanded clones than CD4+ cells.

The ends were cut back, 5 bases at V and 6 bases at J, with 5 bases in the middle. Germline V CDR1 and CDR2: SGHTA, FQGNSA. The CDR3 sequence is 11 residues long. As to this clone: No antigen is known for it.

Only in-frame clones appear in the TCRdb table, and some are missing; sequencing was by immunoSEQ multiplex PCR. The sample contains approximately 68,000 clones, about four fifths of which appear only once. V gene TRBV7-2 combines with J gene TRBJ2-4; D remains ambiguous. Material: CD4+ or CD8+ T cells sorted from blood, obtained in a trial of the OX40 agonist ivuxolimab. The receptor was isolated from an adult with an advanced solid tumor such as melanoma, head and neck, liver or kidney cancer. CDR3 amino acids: CASSEINIQYF. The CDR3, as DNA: TGTGCCAGCAGCGAGATAAACATTCAGTACTTC.